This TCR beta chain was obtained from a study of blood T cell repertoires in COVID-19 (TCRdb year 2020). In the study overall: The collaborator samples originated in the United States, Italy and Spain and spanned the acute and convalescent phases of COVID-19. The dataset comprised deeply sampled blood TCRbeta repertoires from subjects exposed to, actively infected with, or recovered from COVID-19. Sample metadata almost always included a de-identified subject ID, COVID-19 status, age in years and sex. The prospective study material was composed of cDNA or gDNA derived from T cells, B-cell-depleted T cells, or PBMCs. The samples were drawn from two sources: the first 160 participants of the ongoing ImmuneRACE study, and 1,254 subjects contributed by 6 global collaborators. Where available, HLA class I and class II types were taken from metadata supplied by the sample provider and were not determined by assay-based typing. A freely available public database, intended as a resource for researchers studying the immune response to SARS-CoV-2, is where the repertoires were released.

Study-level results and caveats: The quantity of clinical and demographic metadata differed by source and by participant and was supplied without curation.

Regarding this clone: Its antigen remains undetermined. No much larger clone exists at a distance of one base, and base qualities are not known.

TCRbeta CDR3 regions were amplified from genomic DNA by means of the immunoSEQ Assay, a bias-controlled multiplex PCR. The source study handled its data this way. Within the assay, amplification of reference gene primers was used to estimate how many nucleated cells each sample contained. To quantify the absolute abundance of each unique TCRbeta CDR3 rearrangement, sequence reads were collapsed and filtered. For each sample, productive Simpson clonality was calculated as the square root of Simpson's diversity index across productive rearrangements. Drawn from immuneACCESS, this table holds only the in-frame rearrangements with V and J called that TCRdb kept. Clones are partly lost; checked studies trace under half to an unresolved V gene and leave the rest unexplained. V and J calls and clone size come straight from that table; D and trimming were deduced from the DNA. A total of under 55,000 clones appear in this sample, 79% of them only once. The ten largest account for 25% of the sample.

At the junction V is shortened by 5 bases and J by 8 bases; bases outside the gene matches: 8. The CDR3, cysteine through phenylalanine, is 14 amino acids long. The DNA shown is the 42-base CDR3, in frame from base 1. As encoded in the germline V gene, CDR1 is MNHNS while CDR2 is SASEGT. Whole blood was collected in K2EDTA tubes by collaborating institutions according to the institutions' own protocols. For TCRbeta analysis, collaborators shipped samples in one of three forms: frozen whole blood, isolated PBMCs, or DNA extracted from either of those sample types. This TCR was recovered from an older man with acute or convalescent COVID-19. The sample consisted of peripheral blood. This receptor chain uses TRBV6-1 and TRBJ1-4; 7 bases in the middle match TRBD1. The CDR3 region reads CASSLTGDTEKLFF. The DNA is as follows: TGTGCCAGCAGTCTCACAGGGGATACCGAAAAACTGTTTTTT.